This passage covers 16 T cell receptor beta chains from one sample sequenced in a study of blood T cells in healthy people across ages. With a J-beta primer mix and a sample-barcoded 5' primer, a second PCR ran about 7 to 12 cycles. TCRdb itself ran the 5' RACE reads through MiXCR, one entry per CDR3 protein. The table records some 1.5 million distinct CDR3 sequences, roughly 27% of them present only once. The sample taken for sequencing was blood. These receptor sequences come from a woman in her 30s in good health.

This chain connects TRBV15 to TRBJ2-7; maybe TRBD1 (5 bases). Germline V CDR1 and CDR2: LNHNV, YYDKDF (reference sequence). The V and J ends lost 9 bases and 1 base respectively, with 16 bases between them. This CDR3 has 14 amino acids. In DNA, the CDR3 is TGTGCCACTTCAGCGAAGGCAGGGTCCTACGAGCAGTACTTC. Translating gives CATSAKAGSYEQYF.

This clonotype was seen a few times. V usage is TRBV10-3 and J usage is TRBJ2-7; the match to TRBD1 covers 7 bases. The V gene's germline CDR1 is ENHRY and CDR2 SYGVKD. The trim removed 0 bases at V and 4 bases at J, leaving 6 bases unmatched. The CDR3 contains 15 residues. CDR3: CAISESQGSPYEQYF. CDR3 in DNA: TGTGCCATCAGTGAGTCACAGGGGTCTCCGTACGAGCAGTACTTC.

This clonotype was found a few times. This chain connects TRBV6-6 to TRBJ1-4; D is perhaps TRBD1 (5 bases). Looked up from germline, CDR1 is MNHNY and CDR2 is SVGAGI (reference sequence). Trimming left V 6 bases short and J 8 bases short, with 16 bases between. The length of the CDR3 is 14 residues. The CDR3 reads CASRDGQGGEKLFF. The CDR3 region has the DNA TGTGCCAGCAGAGACGGTCAGGGCGGAGAAAAACTGTTTTTT.

The J gene is TRBJ2-7, the V gene TRBV20-1; D gene uncertain. The CDR3 has 13 amino acids. Trimming left V 0 bases short and J 7 bases short, with 13 bases between. Germline values: CDR1 DFQATT, CDR2 SNEGSKA (reference sequence). The CDR3: CSARDLLRTEQYF. CDR3 coding DNA: TGCAGTGCTAGAGATCTGCTCCGGACGGAGCAGTACTTC.

This chain connects TRBV25-1 to TRBJ2-6; 7 bases line up with TRBD2. Germline V gives CDR1 MGHDK, CDR2 SYGVNS. V was clipped by 0 bases and J by 4 bases; unmatched bases: 9. This CDR3 comprises 18 residues. For the CDR3, the DNA is TGTGCCAGCAGTGAATATAACGAGGGAGCGGGAGGGGCCAACGTCCTGACTTTC. As protein: CASSEYNEGAGGANVLTF.

Remarks on this clonotype: A much larger clone sits a single nucleotide away, making a read error possible. This chain joins TRBV5-1 and TRBJ2-5, with unresolved D. CDR3 length: 14 amino acids. The germline CDR1 and CDR2 sequences are SGHRS and YFSETQ. CDR3 DNA: TGCGCCAGCAGCTTGGAACGGAAACAAGAGACCCGGTACTTC. Its translation: CASSLERKQETRYF.

This clonotype was recorded at least ten times. The rearrangement links TRBV20-1 to TRBJ1-5, with a possible D match to TRBD1 (5 bases). The germline gives CDR1 DFQATT, CDR2 SNEGSKA (reference sequence). V was clipped by 6 bases and J by 0 bases, with 6 bases between them. The CDR3 runs 12 residues. DNA of the CDR3: TGCAGTGCCGGACATAGCAATCAGCCCCAGCATTTT. It is translated as CSAGHSNQPQHF.

Concerning this clonotype: At one of its ends the junction is not consistent with the germline gene, which may arise from a read error. The rearrangement joins TRBV11-2 to TRBJ2-7, with D tentatively TRBD1 (6 bases). The CDR3 length is 15 residues. The germline gives CDR1 SGHAT, CDR2 FQNNGV. The CDR3 is CAGSLNGQSSYEQYF. The DNA of the CDR3 is TGTGCCGGCAGCTTAAACGGACAGTCCTCCTACGAGCAGTACTTC.

In this sample, this clonotype turned up a few times. The genes are TRBV6-5 and TRBJ1-6; D is unresolved. Per germline, CDR1 MNHEY and CDR2 SVGAGI. V lost 4 bases and J lost 6, with 13 bases in between. The CDR3 contains 15 residues. CDR3 DNA sequence: TGTGCCAGCAGTTCCGGACGGACTTTTAATTCACCCCTCCACTTT. Translated, it gives CASSSGRTFNSPLHF.

This chain links TRBV12-3 or TRBV12-4 with TRBJ1-2; 8 bases fit TRBD1. The V segment lost 5 bases and the J segment 8 bases; nucleotides outside the gene matches: 10. This CDR3 region has 14 residues. DNA for the CDR3: TGTGCCAGCAGTCATCAGGGGGCGAGAGGGGGCTACACCTTC. It yields the protein CASSHQGARGGYTF.

This clonotype was counted many times. This chain uses TRBV5-1 with TRBJ2-1; either TRBD1 or TRBD2 may fit D (5 bases each). Trimming removed 0 bases at V and 0 bases at J, with 7 bases between. Germline CDR1 reads SGHRS; CDR2 reads YFSETQ. The CDR3 covers 15 residues. The CDR3 bases are TGCGCCAGCAGCTTGGACGGGGCCTCCTACAATGAGCAGTTCTTC. This codes for CASSLDGASYNEQFF.

The chain carries TRBV7-2 and TRBJ1-2; maybe TRBD1 (6 bases). V lost 5 bases and J lost 7, with 17 bases in between. The CDR3 sequence is 14 residues long. Germline-derived CDR1 and CDR2 are SGHTA and FQGNSA. The CDR3 DNA reads TGTGCCAGCAGCCAGGTACAGGGCCTCTCTGGCTACACCTTC. Translation gives CASSQVQGLSGYTF.

About this clonotype: With a much larger clone just one base away, this may be a read error. The chain combines TRBV29-1 with TRBJ2-5, with D unclear. Germline CDR1 is SQVTM and CDR2 is ANQGSEA. V was cut by 6 bases and J by 6 bases, with 11 bases left in between. The length of the CDR3 is 11 residues. The CDR3 DNA reads as TGCAGCGTGAGGCTGCCCCAGACCCAGTACTTC. It is translated as CSVRLPQTQYF.

CDR3 sequence: CASSLQIPSPDTQYF. In DNA, the CDR3 is TGTGCCAGCAGCTTACAGATCCCGTCCCCAGATACGCAGTATTTT. V is TRBV7-2 and J is TRBJ2-3; D remains ambiguous. CDR3 length equals 15 residues. The ends were cut back, 2 bases at V and 4 bases at J, with 13 bases in the middle. Germline assignment: CDR1 SGHTA and CDR2 FQGNSA.

This clonotype appeared many times. The V gene is TRBV3-1, the J gene TRBJ2-5; D is ambiguous. Germline V gene sequence: CDR1 LGHDT, CDR2 YNNKEL (reference sequence). V was shortened by 5 bases and J by 3 bases, with 7 bases between the two germline ends. The CDR3 is made up of 12 amino acids. As DNA, the CDR3 is TGTGCCAGCAGCAGCGCTGAAGAGACCCAGTACTTC. Translating it yields CASSSAEETQYF.

The CDR3 protein is CASSFLKGSAVYNEQFF. The CDR3 nucleotides read TGTGCCAGCAGTTTTTTGAAGGGGAGCGCAGTCTACAATGAGCAGTTCTTC. This chain connects TRBV28 to TRBJ2-1; tentatively, D is TRBD1 or TRBD2 (5 bases each). CDR1 and CDR2 from the germline V gene are MDHEN and SYDVKM. This CDR3 spans 17 amino acids. V shed 3 bases and J shed 3 bases, with 18 bases lying between them.